The 28 T cell receptor beta chains presented below share a single source sample, sequenced in a study of T cell responses to AZD1222 COVID-19 vaccine. Produced via immunoSEQ multiplex PCR; TCRdb's table is partial and in-frame only. This repertoire shows about 84,000 clones, about 86% found once; its top ten account for roughly 6%. This material consisted of peripheral blood, taken 28 days after the second AZD1222 dose. The source of these receptors is an adult who received the AZD1222 COVID-19 vaccine.

The rearrangement joins TRBV5-4 to TRBJ2-3, with 13 bases lining up with TRBD2. This CDR3 is 17 amino acids long. Germline CDR1 SGHNT, CDR2 YYREEE (reference sequence). The ends lost 3 bases at V and 3 bases at J; junction bases unmatched: 7. The CDR3 nucleotides read TGTGCCAGCAGCTCCGGACTAGCGGGAGCGCGGACAGATACGCAGTATTTT. Translating it yields CASSSGLAGARTDTQYF.

The rearrangement uses TRBV2 and TRBJ2-1, with D possibly matching TRBD1 (5 bases). V dropped 6 bases and J dropped 6 bases, with 9 bases sitting between them. CDR3 length: 12 amino acids. From germline, CDR1 is SNHLY and CDR2 FYNNEI. The CDR3 coding sequence is TGTGCCAGCAGGGGGCTACTCAATGAGCAGTTCTTC. Its protein product is CASRGLLNEQFF.

Details on this clone: At one end, the junction sequence differs from germline, possibly due to a read error. The chain joins TRBV7-7 to TRBJ2-7; D tentatively fits TRBD1 or TRBD2 (5 bases each). This CDR3 contains 15 residues. Germline lookup yields CDR1 SSHAT and CDR2 FNYEAQ (reference sequence). The CDR3 is CASSLGAQGSDEQYF. CDR3 coding DNA: TGTGCTAGCAGCTTAGGGGCCCAGGGTAGCGACGAGCAGTACTTC. The whole variable domain, remainder taken from reference TRBV7-7 and TRBJ2-7, is GAGVSQSPRYKVTKRGQDVTLRCDPISSHATLYWYQQALGQGPEFLTYFNYEAQPDKSGLPSDRFSAERPEGSISTLTIQRTEQRDSAMYRCASSLGAQGSDEQYFGPGTRLTVT.

This clone has more than one count but fewer than ten. J is TRBJ2-7 and V is TRBV6-2 or TRBV6-3; TRBD1 matches 9 bases. In germline, CDR1 is MNHEY, CDR2 SVGEGT. This CDR3 spans 13 amino acids. After removal of 0 bases from V and 6 bases from J, the junction contained 0 bases not matched to a gene. The CDR3 loop reads CASSYSTGGEQYF. The CDR3 bases are TGTGCCAGCAGTTACTCGACAGGGGGCGAGCAGTACTTC.

The rearrangement joins TRBV7-2 to TRBJ2-2; 10 nucleotides match TRBD1. V shed 6 bases and J 4 bases; nucleotides not matched to a gene: 5. CDR1 and CDR2 from the germline V gene are SGHTA and FQGNSA. This CDR3 is built from 15 residues. Written as DNA, the CDR3 is TGTGCCAGCAGAGGGACAGGGGTATCCACCGGGGAGCTGTTTTTT. Residues: CASRGTGVSTGELFF.

This sequence joins TRBV3-1 (or the pseudogene TRBV3-2) and TRBJ1-2; no reliable D call. The CDR3 is 13 residues long. The germline V and J ends were trimmed by 0 bases and 8 bases, with 10 bases remaining between them. Germline V gene lookup returns CDR1 LGHDT and CDR2 YNNKEL (reference sequence). CDR3 residues: CASSQDGQRGYTF. CDR3 nucleotides: TGTGCCAGCAGCCAAGACGGCCAACGGGGCTACACCTTC.

The chain is built from TRBV25-1 and TRBJ1-3; no clear D. This CDR3 has 13 residues. Germline V gives CDR1 MGHDK, CDR2 SYGVNS. V lost 7 bases, J lost 0 bases, and 7 bases lay in between. The CDR3 DNA sequence: TGTGCCAGCAAACAGAACTCTGGAAACACCATATATTTT. Its protein is CASKQNSGNTIYF. The full variable domain, with the rest looked up from reference TRBV25-1 and TRBJ1-3, is EADIYQTPRYLVIGTGKKITLECSQTMGHDKMYWYQQDPGMELHLIHYSYGVNSTEKGDLSSESTVSRIRTEHFPLTLESARPSHTSQYLCASKQNSGNTIYFGEGSWLTVV.

The chain recombines TRBV9 with TRBJ2-2, with 8 positions matching TRBD2. The CDR3 loop spans 17 amino acids. V trimming: 4 bases; J trimming: 4 bases; junction bases outside the gene matches: 12. CDR1 and CDR2 (germline): SGDLS, YYNGEE. CDR3 DNA: TGTGCCAGCAGCCCTCCCCCCGGGACTAGTTTCACCGGGGAGCTGTTTTTT. Its protein is CASSPPPGTSFTGELFF.

This clone was observed a handful of times. The rearrangement uses TRBV19 and TRBJ1-2, with 8 bases aligning to TRBD1. V shed 6 bases and J 4 bases; nucleotides not matched to a gene: 7. CDR3 length: 14 residues. From germline, CDR1 is LNHDA and CDR2 SQIVND (reference sequence). The DNA for the CDR3 is TGTGCCAGTAGGGGCGGACAGGGACCCTATGGCTACACCTTC. Translating gives CASRGGQGPYGYTF. Using reference TRBV19 and TRBJ1-2 for the parts outside the CDR3, the full variable domain is DGGITQSPKYLFRKEGQNVTLSCEQNLNHDAMYWYRQDPGQGLRLIYYSQIVNDFQKGDIAEGYSVSREKKESFPLTVTSAQKNPTAFYLCASRGGQGPYGYTFGSGTRLTVV.

This chain uses TRBV6-6 with TRBJ1-2, with TRBD1 matching 8 bases. CDR1 MNHNY and CDR2 SVGAGI come from the germline V gene (reference sequence). The CDR3 covers 15 residues. With 5 bases clipped from V and 5 bases from J, the junction kept 10 bases outside the gene matches. This CDR3 reads CASSRRQGTGYGYTF. Here the CDR3 DNA reads TGTGCCAGCAGTAGACGACAGGGGACCGGGTATGGCTACACCTTC.

The J gene is TRBJ1-4, the V gene TRBV6-1; 7 positions match TRBD1. The V segment lost 3 bases and the J segment 7 bases; nucleotides outside the gene matches: 5. Germline CDR1 MNHNS, CDR2 SASEGT. This CDR3 contains 14 residues. This CDR3 is CASSDRQGTEKLFF. DNA for the CDR3: TGTGCCAGCAGTGACAGACAGGGAACTGAAAAACTGTTTTTT.

The V call is TRBV15, the J call TRBJ2-7, with D perhaps matching TRBD2 (6 bases). The CDR3 is made up of 13 amino acids. Germline assignment: CDR1 LNHNV and CDR2 YYDKDF (reference sequence). Between the trimmed V and J ends, which lost 1 base and 4 bases, there was a span of 8 bases. CDR3 coding DNA: TGTGCCACCAGCAGAGGCGCGGGGTACGAGCAGTACTTC. It translates to CATSRGAGYEQYF. The variable domain in full, with the rest retrieved from reference TRBV15 and TRBJ2-7, is DAMVIQNPRYQVTQFGKPVTLSCSQTLNHNVMYWYQQKSSQAPKLLFHYYDKDFNNEADTPDNFQSRRPNTSFCFLDIRSPGLGDTAMYLCATSRGAGYEQYFGPGTRLTVT.

The chain combines TRBV27 with TRBJ2-7; 8 bases are a match to TRBD1. V shed 8 bases, J shed 4 bases, and the junction held 10 bases outside the gene matches. The CDR3 sequence is 14 residues long. CDR1 MNHEY and CDR2 SMNVEV come from the germline V gene (reference sequence). CDR3 in DNA: TGTGCCAGCGGACCGGGACAGGAAGCGTACGAGCAGTACTTC. It specifies CASGPGQEAYEQYF.

The rearrangement uses TRBV4-3 and TRBJ2-7; no definite D call. V was shortened by 0 bases and J by 4 bases, with 7 bases between the two germline ends. The V gene's germline CDR1 is LGHNA and CDR2 YSLEER. There are 13 residues in the CDR3. The chain's CDR3 is CASSQDWAYEQYF. The CDR3 coding sequence is TGCGCCAGCAGCCAAGATTGGGCTTACGAGCAGTACTTC.

This clone came up once. The J gene is TRBJ1-3, the V gene TRBV2, with 7 bases aligning to TRBD1. The CDR3 extends over 15 amino acids. V gave up 5 bases and J gave up 1 base; unmatched junction bases: 5. Germline V gene lookup returns CDR1 SNHLY and CDR2 FYNNEI. The CDR3 bases are TGTGCCAGCAGTCCCCAGGGGGGTTCTGGAAACACCATATATTTT. It is translated as CASSPQGGSGNTIYF.

The genes are TRBV28 and TRBJ2-1, with TRBD1 as a possible D gene (6 bases). In germline, CDR1 is MDHEN, CDR2 SYDVKM. CDR3 length: 13 residues. The V gene lost 5 bases and the J gene lost 15 bases, with 20 bases spanning the gap. This CDR3 reads CASSISGVMYPFF. The CDR3 DNA is TGTGCCAGCAGTATCTCAGGGGTTATGTATCCGTTCTTC.

CDR3 nucleotide sequence: TGTGCCAGTAGTGGACCACAGGGGGCGGCTAGCGGGGCTGCCTACAATGAGCAGTTCTTC. It specifies CASSGPQGAASGAAYNEQFF. The V call is TRBV19, the J call TRBJ2-1, with D perhaps matching TRBD1 or TRBD2 (9 bases each). The ends were cut back, 5 bases at V and 2 bases at J, with 28 bases in the middle. The CDR3 is made up of 20 amino acids. Germline V gene lookup returns CDR1 LNHDA and CDR2 SQIVND (reference sequence).

This chain joins TRBV3-1 (or the pseudogene TRBV3-2) and TRBJ2-1; 7 nucleotides align to TRBD1. Germline-derived CDR1 and CDR2 are LGHDT and YNNKEL (reference sequence). The length of the CDR3 is 14 residues. J was trimmed by 13 bases and V by 2 bases; bases with no gene match: 11. CDR3: CASSQLGQDHIQFF. CDR3 DNA: TGTGCCAGCAGCCAACTTGGACAGGACCATATACAGTTCTTC.

V and J are TRBV10-3 and TRBJ2-3, with 8 bases that match TRBD2. CDR1 and CDR2 from the germline V gene are ENHRY and SYGVKD. The CDR3 loop spans 15 amino acids. V lost 1 base and J lost 2; bases outside the gene matches: 2. The CDR3 region is CAISELAGFTDTQYF. The CDR3 DNA reads as TGTGCCATCAGTGAGTTAGCGGGATTCACAGATACGCAGTATTTT.

The V call is TRBV30, the J call TRBJ2-7; the match to TRBD1 covers 8 bases. The CDR3 is 13 residues long. The germline gives CDR1 GTSNPN, CDR2 SVGIG (reference sequence). Trimming removed 0 bases from V and 9 bases from J; junction bases left unmatched: 7. CDR3 loop: CAWSVDRAGGQYF. The CDR3 nucleotides read TGTGCCTGGAGTGTGGACAGGGCCGGGGGGCAGTACTTC. The full variable domain, completed using reference TRBV30 and TRBJ2-7, is SQTIHQWPATLVQPVGSPLSLECTVEGTSNPNLYWYRQAAGRGLQLLFYSVGIGQISSEVPQNLSASRPQDRQFILSSKKLLLSDSGFYLCAWSVDRAGGQYFGPGTRLTVT.

There are a few counts of this clone. The rearrangement uses TRBV30 and TRBJ2-3; D is unclear. The CDR3 length is 13 residues. Trimming removed 0 bases from V and 2 bases from J, with 6 bases in between. Germline values: CDR1 GTSNPN, CDR2 SVGIG (reference sequence). As DNA, the CDR3 is TGTGCCTGGAGTGTCCGAGCCACAGATACGCAGTATTTT. It encodes CAWSVRATDTQYF.

V and J are TRBV5-8 and TRBJ2-5; D not certain. Germline values: CDR1 SGHTS, CDR2 YDEGEE. V lost 0 bases to trimming and J lost 1 base, with 13 bases between them. The CDR3 is 16 residues long. This CDR3 reads CASSLEGLGSQETQYF. The CDR3 region has the DNA TGTGCCAGCAGCTTGGAAGGTTTAGGATCCCAAGAGACCCAGTACTTC.

This clone was seen only once. The V call is TRBV27, the J call TRBJ2-7; 7 positions agree with TRBD2. Germline CDR1 is MNHEY and CDR2 is SMNVEV (reference sequence). This CDR3 has 13 residues. With V trimmed by 2 bases and J by 6 bases, 4 bases remained unmatched. CDR3 nucleotide sequence: TGTGCCAGCAGTTTAAACGGGGAGGGCGAGCAGTACTTC. Translated: CASSLNGEGEQYF.

V usage is TRBV6-5 and J usage is TRBJ1-4; D gene uncertain. The ends were cut back, 2 bases at V and 5 bases at J, with 9 bases in the middle. The V gene's germline CDR1 is MNHEY and CDR2 SVGAGI. This CDR3 has 14 residues. In DNA, the CDR3 is TGTGCCAGCAGTTACGGAAGCGTCAATGAAAAACTGTTTTTT. This codes for CASSYGSVNEKLFF.

This clone was recorded only once. This chain links TRBV19 with TRBJ2-5; 8 positions match TRBD1. The CDR3 sequence is 15 residues long. CDR1 is LNHDA, CDR2 SQIVND, per germline (reference sequence). V was pared by 3 bases and J by 1 base, with 4 bases of the junction left unmatched. The CDR3: CASSIIGQGQETQYF. The CDR3 coding sequence is TGTGCCAGTAGTATCATAGGACAGGGCCAAGAGACCCAGTACTTC.

V and J are TRBV6-2 or TRBV6-3 and TRBJ1-1; 10 nucleotides match TRBD1. Germline CDR1 and CDR2: MNHEY and SVGEGT. V dropped 5 bases and J dropped 11; count of bases not matched to a gene: 2. This CDR3 has 11 residues. CDR3 in DNA: TGTGCCAGCAGTAGACAGGGGGCGGCTTTCTTT. Its protein product is CASSRQGAAFF.

The table lists this clone with a few counts. The chain carries TRBV28 and TRBJ2-7; D may be TRBD1 (6 bases). V dropped 6 bases and J dropped 4 bases, with 13 bases sitting between them. The CDR3 spans 13 residues. CDR1 and CDR2 from the germline V gene are MDHEN and SYDVKM. The CDR3 DNA is TGTGCCAGCAGAGACAGGTCACTTTACGAGCAGTACTTC. Its protein product is CASRDRSLYEQYF.

The rearrangement links TRBV7-2 to TRBJ2-5; D is unclear. The CDR3 runs to 14 residues. Germline CDR1 SGHTA, CDR2 FQGNSA. V was trimmed by 0 bases and J by 4 bases, leaving 9 bases between them. DNA for the CDR3: TGTGCCAGCAGCTTAGCGCTAAGGCCAGAGACCCAGTACTTC. This codes for CASSLALRPETQYF.